The 21 T cell receptor beta chains below all came from one sample that was sequenced in a study of Tregs in tolerant kidney transplant recipients. The data were produced by immunoSEQ multiplex PCR, yet TCRdb's version contains in-frame clones alone and is incomplete. The repertoire holds about 5,600 clones, with 85% to 90% as singletons. The antigens for these receptors are not known. The source was Tregs from blood cultured with allogeneic cells, collected before the transplant. The receptors here all came from a human patient who received a combined kidney and bone marrow transplant.

The CDR3 loop is CASSRGRGTEAFF. For the CDR3, the DNA is TGTGCCAGCAGCCGGGGACGAGGCACTGAAGCTTTCTTT. The chain couples TRBV7-6 to TRBJ1-1; D might be TRBD1 (5 bases). The CDR3 extends over 13 amino acids. The germline CDR1 and CDR2 sequences are SGHVS and FNYEAQ. With 5 bases removed from V and 4 bases from J, the gap between germline ends came to 11 bases. The full variable domain, in which reference TRBV7-6 and TRBJ1-1 provide the parts outside the CDR3, is GAGVSQSPRYKVTKRGQDVALRCDPISGHVSLYWYRQALGQGPEFLTYFNYEAQQDKSGLPNDRFSAERPEGSISTLTIQRTEQRDSAMYRCASSRGRGTEAFFGQGTRLTVV.

This chain joins TRBV5-1 and TRBJ2-5, with a possible D match to TRBD2 (6 bases). The CDR3 runs 15 residues. The V gene lost 0 bases and the J gene lost 5 bases, with 14 bases spanning the gap. CDR1 and CDR2 from the germline V gene are SGHRS and YFSETQ. DNA of the CDR3: TGCGCCAGCAGCTTGGCACTCTACGGGAGTGAGACCCAGTACTTC. Protein: CASSLALYGSETQYF.

The V call is TRBV7-8, the J call TRBJ1-1; 9 positions agree with TRBD1. This CDR3 region has 17 residues. With 3 bases clipped from V and 2 bases from J, the junction kept 10 bases outside the gene matches. The V gene's germline CDR1 is SGHVS and CDR2 FQNEAQ. The CDR3: CASSFPLYRGLNTEAFF. The DNA for the CDR3 is TGTGCCAGCAGCTTTCCTCTTTACAGGGGGCTAAACACTGAAGCTTTCTTT.

V is TRBV4-3 and J is TRBJ2-1, with D possibly matching TRBD2 (6 bases). V shed 4 bases and J shed 6 bases, with 16 bases lying between them. The CDR3 loop spans 15 amino acids. Germline lookup yields CDR1 LGHNA and CDR2 YSLEER. CDR3 bases: TGCGCCAGCAGCCTGAGACTAGTAGGTATCAATGAGCAGTTCTTC. It yields the protein CASSLRLVGINEQFF.

Only a few counts were recorded for this clone. This chain joins TRBV10-3 and TRBJ1-4; D uncertain. The CDR3 sequence is 13 residues long. Germline CDR1 reads ENHRY; CDR2 reads SYGVKD. V was trimmed by 7 bases and J by 3 bases, leaving 9 bases between them. CDR3 nucleotide sequence: TGTGCCATCACGGGAGTACCTAATGAAAAACTGTTTTTT. Translation gives CAITGVPNEKLFF.

The genes are TRBV10-3 and TRBJ2-7; D remains unclear. The CDR3 has 13 amino acids. CDR1 is ENHRY and CDR2 is SYGVKD in the germline V gene. V was pared by 5 bases and J by 1 base, with 9 bases between. CDR3 in amino acids: CAISISRSYEQYF. CDR3 coding DNA: TGTGCCATCAGTATAAGCAGGTCCTACGAGCAGTACTTC.

This clone has a single count. This chain joins TRBV6-1 and TRBJ2-7; 8 nucleotides line up with TRBD1. The germline CDR1 and CDR2 sequences are MNHNS and SASEGT. V shed 2 bases and J 6 bases; nucleotides not matched to a gene: 12. The CDR3 contains 16 residues. CDR3 DNA sequence: TGTGCCAGCAGTGAAACGGTCCAGTGGACAGGGCTCGAGCAGTACTTC. Its translation is CASSETVQWTGLEQYF.

The chain combines TRBV7-2 with TRBJ2-5, with 9 bases identical to TRBD2. V lost 2 bases to trimming and J lost 5 bases; unmatched junction nucleotides: 6. The CDR3 sequence is 15 residues long. Germline V gives CDR1 SGHTA, CDR2 FQGNSA. The CDR3 DNA reads as TGTGCCAGCAGCTTAAGGGCGGGGGGGCCGGAGACCCAGTACTTC. Translating gives CASSLRAGGPETQYF.

The CDR3 loop is CASSPIEETQYF. Written as DNA, the CDR3 is TGTGCCAGCAGCCCGATCGAAGAGACCCAGTACTTC. V usage is TRBV5-6 and J usage is TRBJ2-5; D not resolved. The V and J ends lost 4 bases and 3 bases respectively, with 7 bases between them. The germline V gene encodes CDR1 SGHDT and CDR2 YYEEEE. This CDR3 is built from 12 residues.

The chain is built from TRBV27 and TRBJ2-3, with D possibly TRBD1 on 5 matching bases. The germline CDR1 and CDR2 sequences are MNHEY and SMNVEV (reference sequence). The length of the CDR3 is 13 residues. V lost 4 bases to trimming and J lost 3 bases, with 8 bases between them. CDR3 sequence reads: CASSSQGTDTQYF. Here the CDR3 DNA reads TGTGCCAGCAGTTCGCAGGGTACAGATACGCAGTATTTT.

The V call is TRBV18, the J call TRBJ1-2; 11 bases are shared with TRBD1. In germline, CDR1 is KGHSH, CDR2 LQKENI. Trimming took 3 bases from V and 6 from J; bases not matched to a gene: 9. CDR3 length: 16 amino acids. The CDR3 spells CASSPDRGRGLHGYTF. CDR3 DNA sequence: TGTGCCAGCTCACCGGACAGGGGGCGAGGTTTGCATGGCTACACCTTC.

J is TRBJ2-2 and V is TRBV5-5, with D possibly TRBD1 on 6 matching bases. CDR3 length: 14 amino acids. V was pared by 0 bases and J by 7 bases, with 10 bases between. Germline lookup yields CDR1 SGHKS and CDR2 YYEKEE (reference sequence). The CDR3, as DNA: TGTGCCAGCAGCTTGGGGACAGATTTCGGGGAGCTGTTTTTT. Its translation is CASSLGTDFGELFF. Drawing the rest from reference TRBV5-5 and TRBJ2-2, the complete variable domain is DAGVTQSPTHLIKTRGQQVTLRCSPISGHKSVSWYQQVLGQGPQFIFQYYEKEERGRGNFPDRFSARQFPNYSSELNVNALLLGDSALYLCASSLGTDFGELFFGEGSRLTVL.

This chain links TRBV6-6 with TRBJ2-5, with D perhaps matching TRBD1 or TRBD2 (5 bases each). Germline V CDR1 and CDR2: MNHNY, SVGAGI (reference sequence). CDR3 length: 14 amino acids. V gave up 2 bases and J gave up 4 bases, with 11 bases separating them. The CDR3 loop reads CASSYEGLVETQYF. CDR3 nucleotides: TGTGCCAGCAGTTACGAGGGGCTCGTAGAGACCCAGTACTTC.

CDR3 nucleotide sequence: TGCGCCAGCACCCCCTTGCGGGGGAGCTCCTACAATGAGCAGTTCTTC. It specifies CASTPLRGSSYNEQFF. This rearrangement joins TRBV5-1 to TRBJ2-1; TRBD2 matches at 7 bases. Germline values: CDR1 SGHRS, CDR2 YFSETQ. The CDR3 is made up of 16 amino acids. V trimming: 6 bases; J trimming: 0 bases; junction bases outside the gene matches: 9.

DNA of the CDR3: TGCGCCAGCAGCTTGGCCAGCCAGGGCGCCTATGGCTACACCTTC. Translation gives CASSLASQGAYGYTF. This chain uses TRBV5-1 with TRBJ1-2, with a possible D match to TRBD1 (5 bases). The CDR3 totals 15 residues. The germline V gene encodes CDR1 SGHRS and CDR2 YFSETQ. V shed 0 bases and J shed 4 bases, with 13 bases lying between them.

The chain recombines TRBV27 with TRBJ2-2; the D call may be TRBD1 or TRBD2 (5 bases each). The CDR3 is made up of 14 amino acids. CDR1 and CDR2 from the germline V gene are MNHEY and SMNVEV (reference sequence). The V end was cut by 3 bases, the J end by 4 bases, with 9 bases between. The CDR3 is CASSFGGITGELFF. The DNA of the CDR3 is TGTGCCAGCAGTTTTGGGGGAATCACCGGGGAGCTGTTTTTT.

This chain links TRBV5-6 with TRBJ1-2; D unclear. Germline V CDR1 and CDR2: SGHDT, YYEEEE. This CDR3 region has 11 residues. Trimming pared 2 bases from V and 7 bases from J, leaving 6 bases between. This chain's CDR3 is CASSFNVGYTF. CDR3 coding DNA: TGTGCCAGCAGCTTTAACGTTGGCTACACCTTC. The full variable domain, in which reference TRBV5-6 and TRBJ1-2 provide the parts outside the CDR3, is DAGVTQSPTHLIKTRGQQVTLRCSPKSGHDTVSWYQQALGQGPQFIFQYYEEEERQRGNFPDRFSGHQFPNYSSELNVNALLLGDSALYLCASSFNVGYTFGSGTRLTVV.

The chain recombines TRBV27 with TRBJ1-1; maybe TRBD1 (6 bases). CDR3 size: 15 residues. Germline CDR1 and CDR2: MNHEY and SMNVEV (reference sequence). Trimming stripped 5 bases from V and 5 bases from J, with 18 bases between. CDR3 nucleotides: TGTGCCAGCAGTGGGACACAGGGTATTCTGACTGAAGCTTTCTTT. Translated: CASSGTQGILTEAFF.

The J gene is TRBJ2-3, the V gene TRBV6-6; tentatively, D is TRBD1 (5 bases). Germline CDR1 and CDR2: MNHNY and SVGAGI (reference sequence). V was clipped by 3 bases and J by 1 base, with 14 bases between them. The CDR3 is 16 residues long. The CDR3 reads CASSYWGRPGTDTQYF. The CDR3 bases are TGTGCCAGCAGTTATTGGGGCCGTCCAGGCACAGATACGCAGTATTTT.

Worth noting for this clone: The germline gene is not matched at one end of the junction; a read error may be the cause. This rearrangement joins TRBV5-1 to TRBJ1-4; 9 bases align to TRBD1. This CDR3 comprises 16 residues. The germline V gene encodes CDR1 SGHRS and CDR2 YFSETQ. The CDR3 DNA reads as TGCGCCCGCAGCCTAAATTTACAGGGGGCCGTAGAAAAACTGTTTTTT. Translation gives CARSLNLQGAVEKLFF.

This clone came up once. The chain joins TRBV7-9 to TRBJ2-2; D possibly corresponds to TRBD1 (6 bases). The CDR3 is made up of 15 amino acids. Per germline, CDR1 SEHNR and CDR2 FQNEAQ (reference sequence). Trimming removed 3 bases from V and 3 bases from J, with 11 bases in between. DNA of the CDR3: TGTGCCAGCAGCTTCGGGGCAGGGGACACCGGGGAGCTGTTTTTT. Translation: CASSFGAGDTGELFF.